Below are 22 T cell receptor beta chains sequenced from a single sample in a study of human versus mouse CDR3 diversity and MHC coevolution. The assay was immunoSEQ multiplex PCR, and TCRdb's table has in-frame clones only and misses some. Of about 77,000 clones listed, roughly 92% are singletons. Sequencing was carried out using naive CD4+ T cells from blood. Subset specified: CD45RO-negative CD62L-positive naive CD4 T cells. All receptors derive from a person aged 30-69 years in good health.

This clone has only a few counts. The rearrangement links TRBV7-9 to TRBJ1-4; D call uncertain. The V end lost 1 base, the J end lost 2 bases, and 11 bases lay between the germline ends. The germline V gene has CDR1 SEHNR and CDR2 FQNEAQ (reference sequence). CDR3 size: 16 residues. The CDR3 coding sequence is TGTGCCAGCAGCTTAGAGATCATCGGTACTAATGAAAAACTGTTTTTT. Residues: CASSLEIIGTNEKLFF.

The DNA for the CDR3 is TGTGCCAGCGACAGTGGATATGGCTACACCTTC. Protein: CASDSGYGYTF. J is TRBJ1-2 and V is TRBV28, with a possible D match to TRBD1 (5 bases). CDR3 size: 11 residues. The ends were cut back, 8 bases at V and 5 bases at J, with 9 bases in the middle. Per germline, CDR1 MDHEN and CDR2 SYDVKM.

The CDR3 bases are TGTGCCAGCAGTCAGGAGGGCCGGTACAATGAGCAGTTCTTC. It is translated as CASSQEGRYNEQFF. The rearrangement links TRBV11-2 to TRBJ2-1; weak D call: TRBD2 (6 bases). V shed 6 bases and J shed 4 bases, with 13 bases lying between them. CDR3 length: 14 amino acids. The V gene's germline CDR1 is SGHAT and CDR2 FQNNGV.

This sequence joins TRBV19 and TRBJ2-1; 9 positions agree with TRBD2. CDR1 is LNHDA, CDR2 SQIVND, per germline (reference sequence). J gave up 0 bases and V 3 bases, and 15 bases lay outside the gene matches. The CDR3 length is 20 residues. As DNA, the CDR3 is TGTGCCAGTAGTATTCCCCCGGGACTAGCAGGGCTAAGCTCCTACAATGAGCAGTTCTTC. It translates to CASSIPPGLAGLSSYNEQFF.

The J gene is TRBJ2-3, the V gene TRBV5-1; D possibly corresponds to TRBD2 (5 bases). This CDR3 is built from 18 residues. Germline V CDR1 and CDR2: SGHRS, YFSETQ. V shed 4 bases and J shed 2 bases, with 23 bases lying between them. CDR3 protein: CASSQKLAWGALTDTQYF. The CDR3 DNA follows: TGCGCCAGCAGCCAGAAATTGGCATGGGGAGCCCTCACAGATACGCAGTATTTT.

J is TRBJ1-2 and V is TRBV6-5; tentatively, D is TRBD1 (5 bases). V was trimmed by 6 bases and J by 2 bases, leaving 10 bases between them. The CDR3 contains 13 residues. Germline V lookup: CDR1 MNHEY, CDR2 SVGAGI. DNA of the CDR3: TGTGCCAGCAGACTGGACATAAACTATGGCTACACCTTC. Translated: CASRLDINYGYTF.

The gene calls are TRBV30 and TRBJ2-1, with TRBD1 identical over 7 bases. From germline, CDR1 is GTSNPN and CDR2 SVGIG (reference sequence). With 2 bases clipped from V and 6 bases from J, the junction kept 1 base outside the gene matches. The CDR3 has 12 residues. Written as DNA, the CDR3 is TGTGCCTGGAGTCGGGACAGCAATGAGCAGTTCTTC. Its protein product is CAWSRDSNEQFF.

This chain links TRBV6-5 with TRBJ1-1; tentatively, D is TRBD1 (5 bases). V lost 7 bases and J lost 5, with 17 bases in between. CDR3 length: 14 amino acids. CDR1 and CDR2 from the germline V gene are MNHEY and SVGAGI. The CDR3 sequence is CASIRSTRGTEAFF. The DNA for the CDR3 is TGTGCCAGCATCCGGAGCACTCGGGGGACTGAAGCTTTCTTT.

The chain combines TRBV5-1 with TRBJ2-7, with TRBD2 matching 7 bases. The germline V gene encodes CDR1 SGHRS and CDR2 YFSETQ. The CDR3 extends over 16 amino acids. Trimming cost V 0 bases and J 6 bases; bases outside gene matches: 12. CDR3 DNA: TGCGCCAGCAGCTTGGAACCGGCAACGGGAGGACTCGAGCAGTACTTC. Protein product: CASSLEPATGGLEQYF. Full variable domain (outside the CDR3, taken from reference TRBV5-1 and TRBJ2-7): KAGVTQTPRYLIKTRGQQVTLSCSPISGHRSVSWYQQTPGQGLQFLFEYFSETQRNKGNFPGRFSGRQFSNSRSEMNVSTLELGDSALYLCASSLEPATGGLEQYFGPGTRLTVT.

The chain has TRBV30 and TRBJ2-7; 7 bases are shared with TRBD1. V shed 0 bases, J shed 2 bases, and the junction held 7 bases outside the gene matches. Germline V gene sequence: CDR1 GTSNPN, CDR2 SVGIG (reference sequence). The CDR3 has 15 residues. Here the CDR3 reads CAWSVKTGPTYEQYF. As DNA, the CDR3 is TGTGCCTGGAGTGTAAAGACAGGGCCAACCTACGAGCAGTACTTC.

A single count supports this clone. The chain carries TRBV4-1 and TRBJ2-1; tentatively, D is TRBD2 (5 bases). This CDR3 is built from 16 residues. Germline values: CDR1 MGHRA, CDR2 YSYEKL. V was shortened by 5 bases and J by 0 bases, with 14 bases between the two germline ends. This CDR3 is CASSERTASSYNEQFF. The CDR3 region has the DNA TGCGCCAGCAGCGAAAGGACTGCTAGCTCCTACAATGAGCAGTTCTTC.

The chain links TRBV19 to TRBJ1-5; 7 positions agree with TRBD1. Germline V gene lookup returns CDR1 LNHDA and CDR2 SQIVND (reference sequence). The CDR3 totals 15 residues. Trimming took 6 bases from V and 2 from J; bases not matched to a gene: 7. This chain's CDR3 is CASSPRGNGNQPQHF. CDR3 DNA: TGTGCCAGTAGCCCCAGGGGGAATGGCAATCAGCCCCAGCATTTT.

This clone was observed a handful of times. The V and J genes are TRBV19 and TRBJ1-2; the match to TRBD1 covers 10 bases. Germline V gene lookup returns CDR1 LNHDA and CDR2 SQIVND (reference sequence). The CDR3 is 15 residues long. The junction had 9 bases not matched to a gene; V was cut back by 7 bases and J by 4 bases. The CDR3: CASIPTGGAGYGYTF. DNA of the CDR3: TGTGCCAGTATCCCGACAGGGGGCGCCGGCTATGGCTACACCTTC. The complete variable domain, with remaining parts taken from reference TRBV19 and TRBJ1-2, reads DGGITQSPKYLFRKEGQNVTLSCEQNLNHDAMYWYRQDPGQGLRLIYYSQIVNDFQKGDIAEGYSVSREKKESFPLTVTSAQKNPTAFYLCASIPTGGAGYGYTFGSGTRLTVV.

The CDR3 DNA is TGCGCCAGCAGCTCCCGACAGGCCCAGCCCTACGAGCAGTACTTC. Its protein is CASSSRQAQPYEQYF. The chain is built from TRBV5-1 and TRBJ2-7; maybe TRBD1 (6 bases). The germline V gene has CDR1 SGHRS and CDR2 YFSETQ. The CDR3 sequence is 15 residues long. V lost 3 bases and J lost 2, with 15 bases in between.

V gene TRBV9 combines with J gene TRBJ2-2; 10 bases match TRBD2. Trimming at V came to 4 bases and at J to 3 bases, leaving 6 bases not matched to a gene. In germline, CDR1 is SGDLS, CDR2 YYNGEE. The CDR3 length is 16 residues. CDR3 sequence (DNA): TGTGCCAGCAGCCCGGGACTAGCGATGTACACCGGGGAGCTGTTTTTT. Its protein is CASSPGLAMYTGELFF.

V is TRBV4-1 and J is TRBJ2-1; tentative D call: TRBD2 (5 bases). Trimming took off 0 bases at V and 10 bases at J, with 10 bases between the two ends. Germline values: CDR1 MGHRA, CDR2 YSYEKL. The CDR3 contains 13 residues. CDR3 sequence (DNA): TGCGCCAGCAGCCAAGAGAGACTATCCGAGCAGTTCTTC. Its translation is CASSQERLSEQFF.

The chain employs TRBV9 and TRBJ2-7; maybe TRBD1 (6 bases). V lost 0 bases to trimming and J lost 5 bases, with 15 bases between them. The CDR3 consists of 15 residues. Germline-derived CDR1 and CDR2 are SGDLS and YYNGEE. The CDR3 here is CASSVEGRGYDEQYF. CDR3 nucleotides: TGTGCCAGCAGCGTAGAGGGCAGGGGATACGACGAGCAGTACTTC.

This rearrangement joins TRBV27 to TRBJ1-6; D is perhaps TRBD1 (6 bases). CDR3 length equals 12 residues. Trimming left V 3 bases short and J 11 bases short, with 8 bases between. The germline V gene has CDR1 MNHEY and CDR2 SMNVEV (reference sequence). Here the CDR3 reads CASSFQGPPLHF. The CDR3 nucleotides are TGTGCCAGCAGTTTTCAGGGGCCACCCCTCCACTTT.

The chain couples TRBV19 to TRBJ2-5; 12 positions match TRBD2. CDR1 and CDR2 from the germline V gene are LNHDA and SQIVND (reference sequence). The CDR3 length is 15 residues. Unmatched junction bases numbered 1, after V lost 4 bases and J lost 1 base. As DNA, the CDR3 is TGTGCCAGTAGTAGGACTAGCGGGGTCCAAGAGACCCAGTACTTC. Protein sequence: CASSRTSGVQETQYF.

The chain carries TRBV7-9 and TRBJ1-2; no reliable D call. This CDR3 comprises 12 residues. The V and J ends lost 5 bases and 4 bases respectively, with 8 bases between them. Germline lookup yields CDR1 SEHNR and CDR2 FQNEAQ (reference sequence). Written as DNA, the CDR3 is TGTGCCAGCAGCCCCACAACCTATGGCTACACCTTC. Its protein is CASSPTTYGYTF.

The genes are TRBV19 and TRBJ1-5, with 8 positions matching TRBD1. The CDR3 contains 14 residues. The ends lost 5 bases at V and 5 bases at J; junction bases unmatched: 5. CDR1 is LNHDA, CDR2 SQIVND, per germline (reference sequence). The CDR3 here is CASSGGTGDQPQHF. In DNA form, the CDR3 reads TGTGCCAGTAGTGGGGGGACAGGAGATCAGCCCCAGCATTTT.

The chain couples TRBV19 to TRBJ2-2; a weak D match, TRBD1 (5 bases). The germline V gene has CDR1 LNHDA and CDR2 SQIVND (reference sequence). CDR3 length equals 15 residues. Trimming left V 7 bases short and J 1 base short, with 13 bases between. The CDR3 here is CASTPVGLNTGELFF. The CDR3 bases are TGTGCCAGTACCCCGGTGGGGCTGAACACCGGGGAGCTGTTTTTT.